These 7 T cell receptor beta chains were sequenced from one sample in a study of T-cell memory formation after mild COVID-19. In TCRdb, the 5' RACE reads were re-called with MiXCR into one record per CDR3 protein. The data show about 39,000 distinct CDR3 sequences, about 6.1% seen once. The specimen sequenced was PBMCs or a T cell subset sorted from them (not recorded which). The receptors shown here come from an adult who had mild COVID-19 (a few samples of this study predate the infection). Cell type and time point are not known.

This clonotype was found once. This chain joins TRBV6-5 and TRBJ2-7, with unresolved D. The germline CDR1 and CDR2 sequences are MNHEY and SVGAGI. CDR3 size: 11 residues. Trimming shortened V by 4 bases and J by 6 bases, and 7 bases separated the two germline ends. The CDR3 loop reads CASSSVSEQYF. CDR3 in DNA: TGTGCCAGCAGTTCCGTTTCCGAGCAGTACTTC.

This clonotype was detected many times. The V call is TRBV6-6, the J call TRBJ2-5; D is undetermined. Germline values: CDR1 MNHNY, CDR2 SVGAGI (reference sequence). V lost 8 bases and J lost 2, with 12 bases in between. This CDR3 has 13 residues. As DNA, the CDR3 is TGTGCCAGCCGGCGGCAGGAGCAAGAGACCCAGTACTTC. This encodes CASRRQEQETQYF.

This clonotype turned up a few times. The rearrangement joins TRBV4-1 to TRBJ2-3; a possible D gene is TRBD2 (6 bases). The CDR3 contains 14 residues. V was shortened by 2 bases and J by 3 bases, with 9 bases between the two germline ends. Germline V CDR1 and CDR2: MGHRA, YSYEKL. CDR3 DNA: TGCGCCAGCAGCCAACGTGCGGGGACAGATACGCAGTATTTT. Protein sequence: CASSQRAGTDTQYF.

This clonotype occurred many times. The chain recombines TRBV4-2 with TRBJ2-5; perhaps TRBD2 as D (6 bases). Germline V gene lookup returns CDR1 LGHNA and CDR2 YNFKEQ. The CDR3 extends over 15 amino acids. Trimming took 0 bases from V and 5 from J, leaving 13 bases between them. The CDR3, as DNA: TGTGCCAGCAGCCAAGATTCGGGGGTGTTGGAGACCCAGTACTTC. This encodes CASSQDSGVLETQYF.

This clonotype has only a few counts. This chain uses TRBV7-9 with TRBJ2-5, with TRBD2 matching over 8 bases. V lost 2 bases and J lost 5; bases outside the gene matches: 7. From germline, CDR1 is SEHNR and CDR2 FQNEAQ (reference sequence). The CDR3 runs to 15 residues. The DNA for the CDR3 is TGTGCCAGCAGCTTATCGGCGGGGGGATTTGAGACCCAGTACTTC. Encoded protein: CASSLSAGGFETQYF. Full variable domain (rest looked up from reference TRBV7-9 and TRBJ2-5): DTGVSQNPRHKITKRGQNVTFRCDPISEHNRLYWYRQTLGQGPEFLTYFQNEAQLEKSRLLSDRFSAERPKGSFSTLEIQRTEQGDSAMYLCASSLSAGGFETQYFGPGTRLLVL.

This clonotype occurred many times. This chain's CDR3 is CAWSSPLAGRTSTDTQYF. In nucleotides, the CDR3 is TGTGCCTGGAGTTCGCCCCTAGCGGGGCGGACTAGCACAGATACGCAGTATTTT. The chain couples TRBV30 to TRBJ2-3, with 9 bases lining up with TRBD2. Germline assignment: CDR1 GTSNPN and CDR2 SVGIG (reference sequence). V was pared by 2 bases and J by 0 bases, with 12 bases of the junction left unmatched. This CDR3 is built from 18 residues.

The gene calls are TRBV7-2 and TRBJ2-2; D uncertain. The germline V and J ends were trimmed by 0 bases and 0 bases, with 14 bases remaining between them. Germline assignment: CDR1 SGHTA and CDR2 FQGNSA. This CDR3 has 18 residues. CDR3 residues: CASSLAPPDRPNTGELFF. The DNA for the CDR3 is TGTGCCAGCAGCTTAGCTCCCCCGGACCGCCCGAACACCGGGGAGCTGTTTTTT.